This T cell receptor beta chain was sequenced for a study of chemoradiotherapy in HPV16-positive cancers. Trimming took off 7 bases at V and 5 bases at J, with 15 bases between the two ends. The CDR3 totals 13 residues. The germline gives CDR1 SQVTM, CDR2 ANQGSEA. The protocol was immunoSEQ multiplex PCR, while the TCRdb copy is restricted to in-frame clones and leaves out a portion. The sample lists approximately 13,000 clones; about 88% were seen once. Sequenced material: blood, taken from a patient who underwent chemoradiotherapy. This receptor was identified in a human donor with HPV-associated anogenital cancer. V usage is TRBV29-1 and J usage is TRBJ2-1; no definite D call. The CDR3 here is CSARPAGHNEQFF. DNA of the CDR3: TGCAGCGCGCGCCCGGCTGGTCACAATGAGCAGTTCTTC.